This TCR beta chain was identified in a study of technical replicates of blood from several donors (dated by TCRdb to the late 2010s). The library was built by means of the immunoSEQ multiplex PCR assay. Not all clones reach the TCRdb copy of this immuneACCESS table, which keeps in-frame sequences only. Checked studies attribute under half of the gap to unresolved V genes and leave the rest unexplained. For this sample there are about 75,000 clones; around 91% appear just once. The top ten clonotypes cover 0.35% to 0.45% of the sample. This clone appeared a few times. What antigen it recognizes has not been identified. There are no base qualities to consult, and no much larger clone falls within one base. Relative to germline, V is 4 bases shorter and J is 14 bases shorter, with 12 bases between their ends. CDR1 and CDR2, per the germline V gene, are SNHLY and FYNNEI. The CDR3 holds 12 amino acids from the cysteine to the phenylalanine. Left in the record is the CDR3 DNA by itself, 36 bases read in frame from the first base.

This sequence uses TRBV2 and TRBJ1-6; no D gene call is confident. The TCR comes from a human donor in good health. Some clones in this sample may be carry-over from other donors' samples. The sample consisted of T cells isolated from PBMCs. The base sequence is TGTGCCAGCAGTGGGGAGATTGTGGCCCTCCACTTT. Its amino acids are CASSGEIVALHF.